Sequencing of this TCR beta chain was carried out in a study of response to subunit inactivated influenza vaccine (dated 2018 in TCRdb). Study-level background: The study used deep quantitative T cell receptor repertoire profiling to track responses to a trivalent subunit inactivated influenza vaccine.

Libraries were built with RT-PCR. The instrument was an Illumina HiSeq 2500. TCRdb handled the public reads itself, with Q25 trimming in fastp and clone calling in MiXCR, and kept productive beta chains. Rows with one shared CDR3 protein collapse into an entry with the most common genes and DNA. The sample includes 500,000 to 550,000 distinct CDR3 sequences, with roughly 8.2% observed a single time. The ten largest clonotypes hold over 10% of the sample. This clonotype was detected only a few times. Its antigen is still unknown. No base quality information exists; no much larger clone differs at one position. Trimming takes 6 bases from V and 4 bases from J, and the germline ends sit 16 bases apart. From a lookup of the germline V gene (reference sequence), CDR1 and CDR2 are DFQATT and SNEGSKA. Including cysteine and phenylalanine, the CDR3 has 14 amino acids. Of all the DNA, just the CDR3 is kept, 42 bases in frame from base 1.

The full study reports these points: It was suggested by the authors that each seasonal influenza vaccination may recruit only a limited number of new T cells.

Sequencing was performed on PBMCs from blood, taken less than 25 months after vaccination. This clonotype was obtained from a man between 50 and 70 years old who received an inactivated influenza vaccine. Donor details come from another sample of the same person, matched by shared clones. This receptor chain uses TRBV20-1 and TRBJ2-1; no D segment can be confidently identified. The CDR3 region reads CSAPKPGLYNEQFF. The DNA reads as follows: TGCAGTGCCCCCAAGCCCGGTTTGTACAATGAGCAGTTCTTC.